The rows below give T cell receptor beta chains drawn from one sample of a study of early T cells in non-severe SARS-CoV-2 infection. One entry per CDR3 protein, called by TCRdb with MiXCR from the 5' RACE reads. The sample carries tens of thousands of distinct CDR3 sequences, more than 3.5% recorded once. The sample consisted of whole blood. The receptors come from an adult who was a healthcare worker with PCR-confirmed SARS-CoV-2 infection or an uninfected control (not recorded which). The CDR3 runs from the conserved cysteine through the conserved F or W. D genes are given only for firm matches. Not all rows give a size; the values are once, few, many and, for expanded clones, a class.

V gene	J gene	D gene	clone size	CDR3 protein	CDR3 DNA
TRBV29-1	TRBJ1-4	-	many	CSVVGGRTTNEKLFF	TGCAGCGTTGTCGGAGGGAGGACTACTAATGAAAAACTGTTTTTT
TRBV4-3	TRBJ2-7	-	few	CASSQDLPGGVYEQYF	TGCGCCAGCAGCCAAGATCTCCCGGGGGGCGTCTACGAGCAGTACTTC
TRBV12-3/TRBV12-4	TRBJ2-3	TRBD2	few	CASRARLAGDPSTDTQYF	TGTGCCAGCAGGGCAAGACTAGCGGGGGACCCTAGCACAGATACGCAGTATTTT
TRBV5-4	TRBJ1-1	TRBD1	many	CASSVGQGGVGTEAFF	TGTGCCAGCAGCGTGGGACAGGGAGGTGTTGGCACTGAAGCTTTCTTT
TRBV5-6	TRBJ1-1	-	-	CASSLIEGTEAFF	TGTGCCAGCAGCTTAATTGAAGGCACTGAAGCTTTCTTT
TRBV28	TRBJ1-5	-	many	CASRPLDRFGNQPQHF	TGTGCCAGCAGACCCTTAGACAGGTTCGGCAATCAGCCCCAGCATTTT
TRBV5-5	TRBJ1-1	-	many	CASSGTVGQVYTEAFF	TGTGCCAGCAGCGGGACGGTCGGTCAGGTTTACACTGAAGCTTTCTTT
TRBV20-1	TRBJ2-3	-	many	CSARDPQRGATDTQYF	TGCAGTGCTAGGGACCCCCAGAGGGGGGCCACAGATACGCAGTATTTT
TRBV19	TRBJ1-1	-	-	CASSLRTAINTEAFF	TGTGCCAGTAGCTTAAGGACAGCGATTAACACTGAAGCTTTCTTT
TRBV6-1	TRBJ2-7	-	many	CASSFNLKEGYEQYF	TGTGCCAGCAGTTTTAACCTTAAGGAGGGATACGAGCAGTACTTC
TRBV7-7	TRBJ1-1	-	many	CASSFGRNTEAFF	TGTGCTAGCAGCTTCGGCAGGAACACTGAAGCTTTCTTT
TRBV6-5	TRBJ2-7	-	many	CASSYSRRSVYEQYF	TGTGCCAGCAGTTACTCGAGGAGGTCTGTTTACGAGCAGTACTTC
TRBV7-7	TRBJ2-2	TRBD2	many	CASSRGTSGIGELFF	TGTGCCAGCAGCCGGGGGACTAGCGGAATCGGGGAGCTGTTTTTT
TRBV18	TRBJ2-1	TRBD2	-	CASSPPQRGGHNEQFF	TGTGCCAGCTCACCACCTCAGCGGGGGGGACACAATGAGCAGTTCTTC
TRBV20-1	TRBJ1-2	-	few	CSVAHNGYTF	TGCAGTGTCGCACACAATGGCTACACCTTC
TRBV18	TRBJ2-7	-	-	CASSPGGGLYEQYF	TGTGCCAGCTCACCAGGGGGGGGGCTGTACGAGCAGTACTTC
TRBV29-1	TRBJ2-2	-	few	CSVYTTGELFF	TGCAGCGTCTACACTACCGGGGAGCTGTTTTTT
TRBV7-2	TRBJ1-6	TRBD1	many	CASSPRQGSGSPLHF	TGTGCCAGCAGCCCCCGACAGGGTTCCGGCTCACCCCTCCACTTT
TRBV19	TRBJ2-3	-	many	CASSIGRPGDTQYF	TGTGCCAGTAGTATAGGACGGCCGGGAGATACGCAGTATTTT
TRBV6-1	TRBJ2-6	-	medium-sized	CATRQRHSGANVLTF	TGTGCCACCCGACAGAGGCACTCTGGGGCCAACGTCCTGACTTTC
TRBV4-1	TRBJ2-7	-	medium-sized	CASSQFEISALPYEQYF	TGCGCCAGCAGCCAATTCGAAATAAGCGCCTTACCCTACGAGCAGTACTTC
TRBV19	TRBJ2-1	TRBD2	-	CASSIVSGGGYNEQFF	TGTGCCAGTAGTATCGTCAGCGGGGGGGGTTACAATGAGCAGTTCTTC
TRBV4-3	TRBJ2-1	TRBD2	few	CASSQGIAGPSNEQFF	TGCGCCAGCAGCCAAGGCATAGCGGGCCCAAGCAATGAGCAGTTCTTC
TRBV7-6	TRBJ2-3	TRBD2	many	CASSFSGGADTQYF	TGTGCCAGCAGCTTTAGCGGGGGGGCAGATACGCAGTATTTT
TRBV11-2	TRBJ2-7	-	-	CASSLDLTALSYEQYF	TGTGCCAGCAGCTTAGATTTGACAGCCCTAAGCTACGAGCAGTACTTC
TRBV4-1	TRBJ2-7	TRBD1	many	CASSEPRTVEQGDYEQYF	TGCGCCAGCAGCGAGCCTAGGACAGTGGAACAGGGGGACTACGAGCAGTACTTC
TRBV20-1	TRBJ1-2	-	many	CSVKDGANYGYTF	TGCAGTGTTAAGGACGGAGCTAACTATGGCTACACCTTC
TRBV29-1	TRBJ1-5	-	many	CSVVDGNQPQHF	TGCAGCGTTGTGGACGGAAATCAGCCCCAGCATTTT
TRBV2	TRBJ2-3	-	few	CASSWSGGTDTQYF	TGTGCCAGCAGTTGGTCCGGGGGCACAGATACGCAGTATTTT
TRBV7-2	TRBJ2-3	-	many	CASRGPSTDTQYF	TGTGCCAGCCGGGGCCCCAGCACAGATACGCAGTATTTT
TRBV4-2	TRBJ2-7	TRBD1	many	CASSPGQGGSYEQYF	TGTGCCAGCAGCCCGGGACAGGGAGGGTCCTACGAGCAGTACTTC
TRBV25-1	TRBJ2-1	-	many	CATMPGKMDNEQFF	TGTGCCACCATGCCAGGGAAGATGGACAATGAGCAGTTCTTC
TRBV12-3/TRBV12-4	TRBJ1-6	-	-	CASSYEKFSYNSPLHF	TGTGCCAGCAGTTACGAGAAATTCTCCTATAATTCACCCCTCCACTTT
TRBV10-3	TRBJ2-2	-	many	CAISGRGTRDPGELFF	TGTGCCATCAGTGGACGGGGGACCCGAGATCCCGGGGAGCTGTTTTTT
TRBV24-1	TRBJ2-3	TRBD2	-	CATSDFRLAGGLTDTQYF	TGTGCCACCAGTGATTTTCGGTTAGCGGGGGGACTCACAGATACGCAGTATTTT
TRBV24-1	TRBJ2-1	TRBD2	-	CATSSNLASGVNNEQFF	TGTGCCACCAGTTCGAATTTAGCTAGCGGGGTCAACAATGAGCAGTTCTTC
TRBV28	TRBJ2-7	-	few	CASSFYRSSYEQYF	TGTGCCAGCAGTTTCTACAGGTCCTCCTACGAGCAGTACTTC
TRBV7-8	TRBJ2-7	-	many	CASSTRMDTSYEQYF	TGTGCCAGCAGCACCCGAATGGACACCTCCTACGAGCAGTACTTC
TRBV7-9	TRBJ1-1	-	medium-sized	CASSLALAGNTEAFF	TGTGCCAGCAGCTTAGCGTTGGCAGGGAACACTGAAGCTTTCTTT
TRBV18	TRBJ1-2	TRBD1	many	CASSETGQDYGYTF	TGTGCCAGCTCCGAGACGGGACAGGACTATGGCTACACCTTC
TRBV7-9	TRBJ2-7	-	few	CASSPDSSYEQYF	TGTGCCAGCAGCCCCGACAGCTCCTACGAGCAGTACTTC
TRBV23-1	TRBJ2-7	-	few	CASSQPPYGCYEQYF	TGCGCCAGCAGTCAACCTCCCTATGGGTGTTACGAGCAGTACTTC
TRBV30	TRBJ2-1	-	many	CAWSVNGDEQFF	TGTGCCTGGAGTGTAAACGGGGATGAGCAGTTCTTC
TRBV6-6	TRBJ1-3	-	many	CASIGGGLPGNTIYF	TGTGCCAGCATCGGGGGAGGACTGCCCGGAAACACCATATATTTT
TRBV29-1	TRBJ2-3	-	many	CSTTKVDTQYF	TGCAGCACGACGAAAGTTGATACGCAGTATTTT
TRBV7-2	TRBJ1-1	-	medium-sized	CASSPQPNTEAFF	TGTGCCAGCAGCCCCCAACCGAACACTGAAGCTTTCTTT
TRBV7-8	TRBJ2-1	TRBD1	few	CASSPGTGGSSSSYNEQFF	TGTGCCAGCAGCCCCGGGACAGGGGGGAGTAGTAGCTCCTACAATGAGCAGTTCTTC
TRBV29-1	TRBJ1-4	-	-	CSVGGIGASANEKLFF	TGCAGCGTTGGGGGAATAGGGGCGAGTGCTAATGAAAAACTGTTTTTT
TRBV27	TRBJ1-4	-	many	CASSSRGGPSSNEKLFF	TGTGCCAGCTCCTCGAGAGGAGGTCCTTCCTCTAATGAAAAACTGTTTTTT
TRBV10-3	TRBJ2-1	-	many	CATKAGSDEQFF	TGTGCCACTAAGGCAGGTTCCGATGAGCAGTTCTTC
TRBV19	TRBJ1-1	-	-	CASTDSTYRNTEAFF	TGTGCCAGTACCGACAGTACCTATCGGAACACTGAAGCTTTCTTT
TRBV7-9	TRBJ2-7	-	-	CASSYSSYEQYF	TGTGCCAGCAGCTACAGCTCCTACGAGCAGTACTTC
TRBV7-8	TRBJ1-5	-	few	CASRPTVGPQHF	TGTGCCAGCAGGCCCACGGTCGGGCCCCAGCATTTT
TRBV7-2	TRBJ2-3	-	many	CASRKYGTGNIGGTDTQYF	TGTGCCAGCAGGAAATACGGGACCGGGAATATCGGGGGCACAGATACGCAGTATTTT
TRBV7-8	TRBJ1-6	TRBD1	many	CASTIGQGGSPLHF	TGTGCCAGCACCATCGGACAGGGAGGTTCACCCCTCCACTTT
TRBV5-1	TRBJ2-3	-	-	CASSHMGSLLGTDTQYF	TGCGCCAGCAGCCACATGGGTTCCCTCCTGGGCACAGATACGCAGTATTTT
TRBV28	TRBJ2-3	-	many	CASRASRDTQYF	TGTGCCAGCAGAGCCAGCCGAGATACGCAGTATTTT
TRBV5-6	TRBJ1-5	-	many	CASSLGAEEAPQHF	TGTGCCAGCAGCTTGGGGGCAGAAGAAGCGCCCCAGCATTTT
TRBV12-3/TRBV12-4	TRBJ1-2	TRBD1	medium-sized	CASRGTGGNYGYTF	TGTGCCAGCAGGGGGACAGGGGGCAACTATGGCTACACCTTC